The 8 T cell receptor beta chains presented below share a single source sample, sequenced in a study of blood T cell repertoires in COVID-19. Assay: immunoSEQ multiplex PCR; the TCRdb copy retains only in-frame clones and omits some. The sample has 300,000 to 400,000 clones, more than 75% seen once. Sample: peripheral blood. These receptors originate from a woman under 30 who had recovered from COVID-19.

J is TRBJ2-7 and V is TRBV18; D is perhaps TRBD2 (6 bases). Germline values: CDR1 KGHSH, CDR2 LQKENI. This CDR3 has 13 residues. V shed 3 bases and J shed 7 bases, with 13 bases lying between them. The chain's CDR3 is CASSPRVAGEQYV. The CDR3 nucleotides read TGTGCCAGCTCACCCCGGGTTGCGGGGGAGCAGTACGTC.

This clone has just one count. The chain is built from TRBV20-1 and TRBJ2-7, with unresolved D. This CDR3 spans 11 amino acids. The V end was cut by 5 bases, the J end by 6 bases, with 11 bases between. Germline loops: CDR1 DFQATT, CDR2 SNEGSKA (reference sequence). CDR3 in amino acids: CSARVAGEQYV. The CDR3, as DNA: TGCAGTGCTCGGGTAGCTGGCGAGCAGTACGTC.

A few counts support this clone. V gene TRBV27 combines with J gene TRBJ1-5, with TRBD1 matching 7 bases. The V and J ends lost 2 bases and 4 bases, in that order; junction bases with no gene match: 2. The germline V gene encodes CDR1 MNHEY and CDR2 SMNVEV (reference sequence). The CDR3 is 14 residues long. CDR3 sequence: CASSLQGVNQPQHF. CDR3 DNA sequence: TGTGCCAGCAGTTTACAGGGGGTAAATCAGCCCCAGCATTTT.

The rearrangement uses TRBV5-4 and TRBJ1-1, with D possibly matching TRBD1 (5 bases). Trimming left V 0 bases short and J 6 bases short, with 18 bases between. Per germline, CDR1 SGHNT and CDR2 YYREEE (reference sequence). The CDR3 is 16 residues long. DNA for the CDR3: TGTGCCAGCAGCTTGGAATTACTCGGGGGAGGATCTGAAGCTTTCTTT. This encodes CASSLELLGGGSEAFF.

The genes are TRBV3-1 (or the pseudogene TRBV3-2) and TRBJ2-3; 9 bases are shared with TRBD2. Per germline, CDR1 LGHDT and CDR2 YNNKEL (reference sequence). V gave up 3 bases and J gave up 0 bases; unmatched junction bases: 7. CDR3 length equals 17 residues. CDR3 in DNA: TGTGCCAGCAGCCAGGTTAGCGGGAGTATGAGCACAGATACGCAGTATTTT. As protein: CASSQVSGSMSTDTQYF.

The V call is TRBV5-6, the J call TRBJ2-3; TRBD2 aligns across 13 bases. CDR1 is SGHDT, CDR2 YYEEEE, per germline. The CDR3 has 15 amino acids. V was pared by 0 bases and J by 6 bases, with 1 base of the junction left unmatched. As DNA, the CDR3 is TGTGCCAGCAGCTTGGAACTAGCGGGAGGGGATACGCAGTATTTT. It specifies CASSLELAGGDTQYF. Variable domain in full (rest from reference TRBV5-6 and TRBJ2-3): DAGVTQSPTHLIKTRGQQVTLRCSPKSGHDTVSWYQQALGQGPQFIFQYYEEEERQRGNFPDRFSGHQFPNYSSELNVNALLLGDSALYLCASSLELAGGDTQYFGPGTRLTVL.

The V gene is TRBV2, the J gene TRBJ2-1; 10 bases fit TRBD2. Germline trimming cut 9 bases from V and 7 bases from J; bases unmatched to any gene: 12. The CDR3 loop spans 15 amino acids. Looked up from germline, CDR1 is SNHLY and CDR2 is FYNNEI. The CDR3 protein is CASEGLAVEGNEQFF. The CDR3 nucleotides read TGTGCCAGTGAAGGACTAGCGGTTGAGGGTAATGAGCAGTTCTTC.

The chain is built from TRBV15 and TRBJ2-7; unclear D gene. V dropped 0 bases and J dropped 3 bases, with 6 bases sitting between them. Looked up from germline, CDR1 is LNHNV and CDR2 is YYDKDF (reference sequence). There are 13 residues in the CDR3. The CDR3 region is CATSRDRRYEQYV. In DNA, the CDR3 is TGTGCCACCAGCAGAGATCGTCGCTACGAGCAGTACGTC.